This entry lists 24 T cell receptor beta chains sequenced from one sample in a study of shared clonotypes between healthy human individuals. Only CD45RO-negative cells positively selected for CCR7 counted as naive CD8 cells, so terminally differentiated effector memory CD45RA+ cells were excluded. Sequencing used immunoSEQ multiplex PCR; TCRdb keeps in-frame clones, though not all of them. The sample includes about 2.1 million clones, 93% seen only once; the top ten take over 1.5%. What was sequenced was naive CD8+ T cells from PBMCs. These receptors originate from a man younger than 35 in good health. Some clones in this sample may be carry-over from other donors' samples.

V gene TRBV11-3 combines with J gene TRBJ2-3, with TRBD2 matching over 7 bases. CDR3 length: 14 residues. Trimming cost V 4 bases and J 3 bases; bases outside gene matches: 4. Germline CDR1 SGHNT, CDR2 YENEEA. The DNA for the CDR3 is TGTGCCAGCAGCTCCCTCGGGGGGACAGATACGCAGTATTTT. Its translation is CASSSLGGTDTQYF.

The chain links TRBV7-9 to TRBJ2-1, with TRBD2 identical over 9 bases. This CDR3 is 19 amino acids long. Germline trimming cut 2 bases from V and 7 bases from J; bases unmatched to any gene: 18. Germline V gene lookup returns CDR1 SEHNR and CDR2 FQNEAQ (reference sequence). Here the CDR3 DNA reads TGTGCCAGCAGCTTAAGGAGGTTAGCGGGAGCTGTACGCCTAAATGAGCAGTTCTTC. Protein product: CASSLRRLAGAVRLNEQFF.

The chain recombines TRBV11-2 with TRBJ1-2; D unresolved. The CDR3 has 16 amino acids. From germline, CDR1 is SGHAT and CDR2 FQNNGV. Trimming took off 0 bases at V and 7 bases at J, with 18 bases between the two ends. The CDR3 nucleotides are TGTGCCAGCAGCTTAGATCTTCGGATAGGGTTCGGTGGCTACACCTTC. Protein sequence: CASSLDLRIGFGGYTF. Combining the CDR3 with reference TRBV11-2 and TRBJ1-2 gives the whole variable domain EAGVAQSPRYKIIEKRQSVAFWCNPISGHATLYWYQQILGQGPKLLIQFQNNGVVDDSQLPKDRFSAERLKGVDSTLKIQPAKLEDSAVYLCASSLDLRIGFGGYTFGSGTRLTVV.

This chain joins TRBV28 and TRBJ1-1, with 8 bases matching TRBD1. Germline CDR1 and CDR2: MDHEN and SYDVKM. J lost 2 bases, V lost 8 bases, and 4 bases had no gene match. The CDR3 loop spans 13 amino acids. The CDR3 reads CASHRGDNTEAFF. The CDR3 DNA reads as TGTGCCAGCCACAGGGGGGATAACACTGAAGCTTTCTTT.

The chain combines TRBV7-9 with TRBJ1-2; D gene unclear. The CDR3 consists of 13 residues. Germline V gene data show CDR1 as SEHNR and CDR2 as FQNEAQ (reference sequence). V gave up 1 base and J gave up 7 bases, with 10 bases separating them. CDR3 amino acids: CASSLEREVGYTF. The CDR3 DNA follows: TGTGCCAGCAGCTTAGAGAGGGAGGTTGGCTACACCTTC.

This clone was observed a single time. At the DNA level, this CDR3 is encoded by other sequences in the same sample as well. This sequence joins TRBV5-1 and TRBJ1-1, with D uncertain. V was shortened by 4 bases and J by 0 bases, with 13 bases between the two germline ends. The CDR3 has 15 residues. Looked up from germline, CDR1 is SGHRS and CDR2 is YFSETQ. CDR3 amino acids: CASSLAGGMNTEAFF. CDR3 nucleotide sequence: TGCGCCAGCAGCCTTGCGGGTGGCATGAACACTGAAGCTTTCTTT.

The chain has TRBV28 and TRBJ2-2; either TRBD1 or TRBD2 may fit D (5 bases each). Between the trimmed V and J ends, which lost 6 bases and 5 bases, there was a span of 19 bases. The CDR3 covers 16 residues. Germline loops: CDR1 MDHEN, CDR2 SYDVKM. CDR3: CASSSMGTTVTGELFF. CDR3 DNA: TGTGCCAGCAGCTCGATGGGGACCACAGTGACCGGGGAGCTGTTTTTT.

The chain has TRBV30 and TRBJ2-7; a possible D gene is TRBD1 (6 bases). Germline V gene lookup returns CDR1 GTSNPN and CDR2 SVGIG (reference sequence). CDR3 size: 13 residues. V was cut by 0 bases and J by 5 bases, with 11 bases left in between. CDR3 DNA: TGTGCCTGGAGTGTAGGGGCAGGGGACGAGCAGTACTTC. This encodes CAWSVGAGDEQYF.

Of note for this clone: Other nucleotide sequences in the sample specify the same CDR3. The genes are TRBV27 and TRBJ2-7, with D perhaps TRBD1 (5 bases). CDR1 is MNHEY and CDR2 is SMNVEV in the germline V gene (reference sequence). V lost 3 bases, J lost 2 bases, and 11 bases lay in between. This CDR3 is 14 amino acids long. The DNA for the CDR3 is TGTGCCAGCAGTTTCTTTGCAGGGCCCTACGAGCAGTACTTC. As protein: CASSFFAGPYEQYF.

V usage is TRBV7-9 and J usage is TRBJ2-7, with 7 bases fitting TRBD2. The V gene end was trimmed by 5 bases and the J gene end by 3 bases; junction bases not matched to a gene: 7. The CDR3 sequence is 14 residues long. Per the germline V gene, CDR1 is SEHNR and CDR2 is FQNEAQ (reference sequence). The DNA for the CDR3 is TGTGCCAGCAGCGGGGGGGACGGCTTCTACGAGCAGTACTTC. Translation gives CASSGGDGFYEQYF.

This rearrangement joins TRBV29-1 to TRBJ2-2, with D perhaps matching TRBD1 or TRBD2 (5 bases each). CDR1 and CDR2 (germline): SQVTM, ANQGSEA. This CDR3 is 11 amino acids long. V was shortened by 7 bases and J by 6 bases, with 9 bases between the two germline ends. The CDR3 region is CSARGAGELFF. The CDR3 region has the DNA TGCAGCGCCCGAGGGGCCGGGGAGCTGTTTTTT.

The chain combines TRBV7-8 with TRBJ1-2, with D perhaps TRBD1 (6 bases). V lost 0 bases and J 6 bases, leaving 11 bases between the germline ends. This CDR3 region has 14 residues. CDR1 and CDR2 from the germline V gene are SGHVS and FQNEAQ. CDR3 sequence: CASSLAGGPDGYTF. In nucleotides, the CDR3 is TGTGCCAGCAGCTTAGCCGGGGGGCCCGATGGCTACACCTTC.

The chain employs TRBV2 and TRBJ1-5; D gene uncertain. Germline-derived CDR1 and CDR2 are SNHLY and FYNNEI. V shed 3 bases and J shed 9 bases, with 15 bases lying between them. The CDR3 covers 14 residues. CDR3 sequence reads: CASSDGRFVLPQHF. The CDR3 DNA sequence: TGTGCCAGCAGTGATGGACGTTTTGTATTGCCCCAGCATTTT.

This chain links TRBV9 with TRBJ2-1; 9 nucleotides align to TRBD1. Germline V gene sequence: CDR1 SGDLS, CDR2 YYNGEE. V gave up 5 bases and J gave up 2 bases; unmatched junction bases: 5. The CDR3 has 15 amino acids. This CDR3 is CASSPDRGTYNEQFF. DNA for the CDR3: TGTGCCAGCAGTCCGGACAGGGGCACCTACAATGAGCAGTTCTTC.

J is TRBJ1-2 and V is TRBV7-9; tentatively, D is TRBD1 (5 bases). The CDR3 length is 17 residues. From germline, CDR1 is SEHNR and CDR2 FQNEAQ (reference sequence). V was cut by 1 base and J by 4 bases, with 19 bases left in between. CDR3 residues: CASSLGSGQTAFYGYTF. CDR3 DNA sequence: TGTGCCAGCAGCTTAGGTTCCGGACAAACAGCCTTCTATGGCTACACCTTC.

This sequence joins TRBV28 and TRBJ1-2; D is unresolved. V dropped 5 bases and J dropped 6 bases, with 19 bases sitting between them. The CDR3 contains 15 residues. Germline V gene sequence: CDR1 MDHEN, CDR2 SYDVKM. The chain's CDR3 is CASSPMRTASNGYTF. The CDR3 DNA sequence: TGTGCCAGCAGTCCAATGAGGACCGCATCCAATGGCTACACCTTC.

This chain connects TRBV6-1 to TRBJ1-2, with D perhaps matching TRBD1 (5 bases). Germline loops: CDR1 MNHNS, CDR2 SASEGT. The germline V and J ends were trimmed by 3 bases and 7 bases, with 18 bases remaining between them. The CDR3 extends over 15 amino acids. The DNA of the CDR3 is TGTGCCAGCAGTGACGCGGACACGGGAGAGTCTGGCTACACCTTC. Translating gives CASSDADTGESGYTF.

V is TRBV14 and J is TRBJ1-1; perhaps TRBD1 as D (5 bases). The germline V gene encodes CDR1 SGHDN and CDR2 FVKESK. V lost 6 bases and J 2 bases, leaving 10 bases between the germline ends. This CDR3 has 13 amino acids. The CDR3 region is CASSQRGNTEAFF. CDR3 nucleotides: TGTGCCAGCAGTCAGAGGGGTAACACTGAAGCTTTCTTT.

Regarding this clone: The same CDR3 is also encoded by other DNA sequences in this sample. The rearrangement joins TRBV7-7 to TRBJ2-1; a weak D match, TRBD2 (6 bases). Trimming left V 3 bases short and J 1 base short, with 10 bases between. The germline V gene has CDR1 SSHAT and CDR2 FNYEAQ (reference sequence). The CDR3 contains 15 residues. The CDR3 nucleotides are TGTGCCAGCAGCTTGGACGGGAGTTCCTACAATGAGCAGTTCTTC. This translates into CASSLDGSSYNEQFF.

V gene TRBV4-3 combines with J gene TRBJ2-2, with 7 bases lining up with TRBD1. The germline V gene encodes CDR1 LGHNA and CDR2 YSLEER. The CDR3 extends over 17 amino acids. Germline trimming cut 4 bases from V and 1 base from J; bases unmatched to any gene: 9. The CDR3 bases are TGCGCCAGCAGCCCTGGGACAGTGCCTGTGAACACCGGGGAGCTGTTTTTT. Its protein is CASSPGTVPVNTGELFF.

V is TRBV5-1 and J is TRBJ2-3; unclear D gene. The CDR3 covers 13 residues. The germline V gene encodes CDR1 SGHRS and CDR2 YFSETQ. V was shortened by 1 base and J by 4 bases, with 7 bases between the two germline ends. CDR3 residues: CASSLSAPDTQYF. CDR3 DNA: TGCGCCAGCAGCTTGAGCGCACCAGATACGCAGTATTTT.

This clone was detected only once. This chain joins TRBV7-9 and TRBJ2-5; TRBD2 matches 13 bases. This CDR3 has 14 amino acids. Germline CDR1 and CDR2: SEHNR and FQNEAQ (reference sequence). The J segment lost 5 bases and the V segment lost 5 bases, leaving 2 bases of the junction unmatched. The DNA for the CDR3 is TGTGCCAGCAGCCCGACTAGCGGGAGGGAGACCCAGTACTTC. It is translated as CASSPTSGRETQYF.

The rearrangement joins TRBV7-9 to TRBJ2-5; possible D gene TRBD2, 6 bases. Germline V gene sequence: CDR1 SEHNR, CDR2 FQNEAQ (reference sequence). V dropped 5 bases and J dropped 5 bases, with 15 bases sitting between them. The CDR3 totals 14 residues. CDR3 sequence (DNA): TGTGCCAGCAGCAATCGGGAGAGGGAGGAGACCCAGTACTTC. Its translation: CASSNREREETQYF.

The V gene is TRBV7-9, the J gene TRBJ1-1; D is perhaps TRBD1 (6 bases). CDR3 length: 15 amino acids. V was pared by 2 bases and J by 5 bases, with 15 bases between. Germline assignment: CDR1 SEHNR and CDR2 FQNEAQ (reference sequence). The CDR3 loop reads CASSLNRVRETEAFF. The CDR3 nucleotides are TGTGCCAGCAGCTTAAACAGGGTCCGAGAGACTGAAGCTTTCTTT.